This T cell receptor (beta chain) is drawn from a study of T cells after yellow fever vaccination. Findings and caveats of the study: Most clones from primary vaccination resurfaced after the booster (around 97% CD4, approximately 87% CD8).

The CDR3 is made up of 13 amino acids. CDR1 is KGHDR and CDR2 is SFDVKD in the germline V gene. V was clipped by 10 bases and J by 0 bases, with 10 bases between them. On this clonotype: The antigen remains unidentified.

5'RACE template switching added a universal primer site and UMIs to TCR cDNA. TCRdb re-derived calls from the 5' RACE reads in MiXCR, one entry per CDR3 protein. The sample includes roughly 500,000 distinct CDR3 sequences, about 19% seen only once; the top ten take approximately 14%. The sequence was obtained from a man between 25 and 39 years old who received the YFV17D yellow fever vaccine. The sample in question was PBMCs, obtained 15 days after the yellow fever booster vaccination. The chain is built from TRBV24-1 and TRBJ2-3, with TRBD2 as a possible D gene (6 bases). The CDR3 loop is CATGSGSTDTQYF. DNA of the CDR3: TGTGCCACGGGAAGCGGGAGCACAGATACGCAGTATTTT.